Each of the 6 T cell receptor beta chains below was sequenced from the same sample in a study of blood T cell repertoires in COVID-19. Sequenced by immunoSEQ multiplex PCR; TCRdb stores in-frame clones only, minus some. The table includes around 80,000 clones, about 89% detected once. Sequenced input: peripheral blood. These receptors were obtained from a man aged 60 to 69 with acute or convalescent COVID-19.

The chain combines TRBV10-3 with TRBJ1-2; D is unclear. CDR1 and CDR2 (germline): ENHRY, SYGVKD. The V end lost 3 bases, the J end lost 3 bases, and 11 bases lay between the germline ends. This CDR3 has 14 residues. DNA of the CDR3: TGTGCCATCAGTGATGCGGGGTCCGACTATGGCTACACCTTC. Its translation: CAISDAGSDYGYTF.

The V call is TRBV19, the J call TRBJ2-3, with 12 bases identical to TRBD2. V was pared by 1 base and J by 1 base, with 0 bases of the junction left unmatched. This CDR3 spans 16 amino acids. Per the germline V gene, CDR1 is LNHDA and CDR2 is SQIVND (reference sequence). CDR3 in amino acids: CASSIGTSGGTDTQYF. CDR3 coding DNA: TGTGCCAGTAGTATAGGGACTAGCGGGGGCACAGATACGCAGTATTTT.

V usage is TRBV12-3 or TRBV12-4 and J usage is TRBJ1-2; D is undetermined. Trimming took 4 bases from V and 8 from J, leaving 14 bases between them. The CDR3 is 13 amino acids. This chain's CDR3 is CASSYRYGEGYTF. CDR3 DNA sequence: TGTGCCAGCAGTTATAGGTACGGGGAAGGCTACACCTTC.

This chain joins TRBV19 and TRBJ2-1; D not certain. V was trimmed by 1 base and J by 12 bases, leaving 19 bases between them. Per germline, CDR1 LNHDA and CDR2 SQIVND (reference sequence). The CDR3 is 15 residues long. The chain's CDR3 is CASSIAPEPSVGQFF. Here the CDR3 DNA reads TGTGCCAGTAGTATAGCTCCGGAGCCATCTGTGGGGCAGTTCTTC.

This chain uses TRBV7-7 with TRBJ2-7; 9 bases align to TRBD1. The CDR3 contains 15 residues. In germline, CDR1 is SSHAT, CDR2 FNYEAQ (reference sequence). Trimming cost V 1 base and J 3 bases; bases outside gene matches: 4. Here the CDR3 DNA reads TGTGCCAGCAGCTTAGGACCGGGACAGGGCTACGAGCAGTACTTC. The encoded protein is CASSLGPGQGYEQYF.

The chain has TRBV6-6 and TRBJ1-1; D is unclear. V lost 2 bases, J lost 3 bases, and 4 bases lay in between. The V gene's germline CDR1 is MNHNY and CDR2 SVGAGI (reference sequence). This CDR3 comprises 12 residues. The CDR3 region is CASSYPDTEAFF. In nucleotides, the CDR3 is TGTGCCAGCAGTTACCCCGACACTGAAGCTTTCTTT.